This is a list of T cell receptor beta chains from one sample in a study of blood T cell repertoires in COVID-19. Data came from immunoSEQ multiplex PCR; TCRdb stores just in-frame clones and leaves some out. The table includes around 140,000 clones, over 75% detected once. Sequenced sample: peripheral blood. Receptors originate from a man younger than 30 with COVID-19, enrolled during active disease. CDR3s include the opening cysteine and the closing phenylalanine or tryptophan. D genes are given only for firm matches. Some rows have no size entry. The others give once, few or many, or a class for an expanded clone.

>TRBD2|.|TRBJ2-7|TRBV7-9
CASGATSGASYEQYF
TGTGCCAGCGGTGCGACTAGCGGGGCCTCCTACGAGCAGTACTTC
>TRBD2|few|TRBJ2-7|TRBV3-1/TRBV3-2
CASSHLPRAGEPHEQYF
TGTGCCAGCAGCCACCTCCCCAGGGCGGGAGAACCCCACGAGCAGTACTTC
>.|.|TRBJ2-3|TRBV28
CASSFRGARTDTQYF
TGTGCCAGCAGTTTCCGGGGGGCAAGGACAGATACGCAGTATTTT
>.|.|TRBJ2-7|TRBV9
CASSVERAAGEQYF
TGTGCCAGCAGCGTTGAGCGGGCGGCTGGCGAGCAGTACTTC
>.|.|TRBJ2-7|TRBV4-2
CASSPSEGYEQYF
TGTGCCAGCAGCCCCTCTGAGGGCTACGAGCAGTACTTC
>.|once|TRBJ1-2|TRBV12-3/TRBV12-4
CASTLRVSGYTF
TGTGCCAGCACCCTGAGGGTCTCGGGCTACACCTTC
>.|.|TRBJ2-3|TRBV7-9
CASSFSGNTDTQYF
TGTGCCAGCAGCTTTAGCGGCAACACAGATACGCAGTATTTT
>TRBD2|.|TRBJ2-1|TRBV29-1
CSVVGQPLTSGSSYNEQFF
TGCAGCGTTGTGGGCCAGCCCTTGACTAGCGGGAGCTCCTACAATGAGCAGTTCTTC
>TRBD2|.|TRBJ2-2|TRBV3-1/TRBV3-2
CASSQGRLAGVASGELFF
TGTGCCAGCAGCCAAGGTCGGCTAGCGGGAGTGGCGTCCGGGGAGCTGTTTTTT
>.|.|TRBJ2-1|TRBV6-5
CASSYLPGVAYNEQFF
TGTGCCAGCAGTTACCTCCCGGGTGTTGCCTACAATGAGCAGTTCTTC
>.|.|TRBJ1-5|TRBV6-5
CASSYTEGQPQHF
TGTGCCAGCAGTTACACTGAGGGACAGCCCCAGCATTTT
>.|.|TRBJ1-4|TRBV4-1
CASSQVSRGRTDEKLLF
TGCGCCAGCAGCCAAGTCAGTCGGGGAAGGACGGATGAAAAACTGCTTTTT
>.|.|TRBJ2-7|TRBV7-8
CASSKGVYEQYF
TGTGCCAGCAGCAAGGGAGTCTACGAGCAGTACTTC
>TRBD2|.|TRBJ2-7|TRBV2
CASSEGTSELSGDEQYF
TGTGCCAGCAGTGAAGGGACTAGCGAGCTCTCGGGGGACGAGCAGTACTTC
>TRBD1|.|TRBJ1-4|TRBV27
CASSQTGEGGEKLFF
TGTGCCAGCAGTCAAACAGGGGAAGGAGGCGAAAAACTGTTTTTT
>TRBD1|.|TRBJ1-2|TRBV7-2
CASSYNGQGVFGYTF
TGTGCCAGCAGCTACAACGGACAGGGGGTTTTTGGCTACACCTTC
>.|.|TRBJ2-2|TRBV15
CATSRDKPSPGELFF
TGTGCCACCAGCAGAGATAAGCCTTCGCCCGGGGAGCTGTTTTTT
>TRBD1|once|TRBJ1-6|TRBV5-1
CASSLAGQGAFNSPLHF
TGCGCCAGCAGCTTGGCCGGACAGGGGGCTTTTAATTCACCCCTCCACTTT
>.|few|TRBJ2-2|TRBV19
CASTTGTGELFF
TGTGCCAGTACTACGGGTACCGGGGAGCTGTTTTTT
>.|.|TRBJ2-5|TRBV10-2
CASSGGETQYF
TGCGCCAGCAGTGGAGGAGAGACCCAGTACTTC
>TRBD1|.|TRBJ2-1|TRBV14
CASSQTRGSYNEQFF
TGTGCCAGCAGCCAAACCAGGGGGTCCTACAATGAGCAGTTCTTC
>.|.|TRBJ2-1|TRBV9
CASSPPSGDEQFF
TGTGCCAGCAGCCCCCCTTCCGGGGATGAGCAGTTCTTC
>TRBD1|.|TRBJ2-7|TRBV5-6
CASSLVEGAQEQYF
TGTGCCAGCAGCTTGGTTGAGGGGGCACAAGAGCAGTACTTC
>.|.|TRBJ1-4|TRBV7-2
CASSLGQYEKLFF
TGTGCCAGCAGCCTAGGACAATATGAAAAACTGTTTTTT
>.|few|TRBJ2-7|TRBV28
CASSLGLPEQYF
TGTGCCAGCAGTTTGGGGCTTCCCGAGCAGTACTTC
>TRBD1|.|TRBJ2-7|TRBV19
CASSQGQAYEQYF
TGTGCCAGTAGTCAAGGACAGGCCTACGAGCAGTACTTC
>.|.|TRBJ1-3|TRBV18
CASSPSVDSVSGNTIYF
TGTGCCAGCTCACCAAGTGTGGACAGCGTCTCTGGAAACACCATATATTTT
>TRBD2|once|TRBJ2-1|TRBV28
CASSLGLAGLSQFF
TGTGCCAGCAGTTTGGGGCTAGCGGGATTGTCCCAGTTCTTC
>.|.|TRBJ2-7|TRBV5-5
CASSPLLLGGYEQYF
TGTGCCAGCAGCCCGCTCCTCCTTGGAGGATACGAGCAGTACTTC
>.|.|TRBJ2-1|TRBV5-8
CASSSTASSYNEQFF
TGTGCCAGCAGCTCGACAGCTAGCTCCTACAATGAGCAGTTCTTC
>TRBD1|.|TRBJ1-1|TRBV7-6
CASSDRVDGTEAFF
TGTGCCAGCAGCGACAGGGTTGATGGCACTGAAGCTTTCTTT
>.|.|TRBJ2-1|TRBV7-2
CASLRGYSYNEQFF
TGTGCCAGCCTGCGCGGATACTCCTACAATGAGCAGTTCTTC
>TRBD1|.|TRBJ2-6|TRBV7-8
CASSPGQGALGGANVLTF
TGTGCCAGCAGCCCTGGACAGGGGGCCCTGGGTGGGGCCAACGTCCTGACTTTC
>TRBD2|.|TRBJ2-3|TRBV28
CASSLTSLAGSGTDTQYF
TGTGCCAGCAGTCTCACCTCACTAGCGGGATCGGGCACAGATACGCAGTATTTT
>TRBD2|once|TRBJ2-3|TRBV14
CASSVRLASSTDTQYF
TGTGCCAGCAGCGTCCGACTAGCGAGTAGCACAGATACGCAGTATTTT
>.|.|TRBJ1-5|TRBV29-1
CSVVDRPNQPQHF
TGCAGCGTGGTGGACAGACCCAATCAGCCCCAGCATTTT
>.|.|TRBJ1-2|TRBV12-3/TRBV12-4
CASSLVPGGYTF
TGTGCCAGCAGTTTAGTCCCGGGGGGCTACACCTTC
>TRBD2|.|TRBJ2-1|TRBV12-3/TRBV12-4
CASGPLAGVQFF
TGTGCCAGCGGCCCGCTAGCGGGAGTACAGTTCTTC
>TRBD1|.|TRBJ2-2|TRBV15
CATSRNHRGRSAGELFF
TGTGCCACCAGCAGGAACCACAGGGGGCGATCCGCCGGGGAGCTGTTTTTT
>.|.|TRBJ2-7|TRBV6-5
CASSYDFGGKTEQYF
TGTGCCAGCAGTTACGATTTCGGAGGAAAGACCGAGCAGTACTTC
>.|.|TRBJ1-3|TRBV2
CASRFDSGNTIYF
TGTGCCAGCAGGTTTGACTCGGGAAACACCATATATTTT
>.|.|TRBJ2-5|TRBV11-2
CASSLDKIFEETQYF
TGTGCCAGCAGCTTGGACAAGATCTTCGAAGAGACCCAGTACTTC
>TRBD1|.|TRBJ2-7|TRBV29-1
CSVETGAASYEQYF
TGCAGCGTCGAGACAGGGGCGGCATCCTACGAGCAGTACTTC
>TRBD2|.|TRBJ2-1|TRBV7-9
CASSGLAGGPSEQFF
TGTGCCAGCAGCGGACTAGCGGGAGGGCCGTCTGAGCAGTTCTTC
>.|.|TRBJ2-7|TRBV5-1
CASSLATPGDEQYF
TGCGCCAGCAGCTTGGCAACACCCGGAGACGAGCAGTACTTC
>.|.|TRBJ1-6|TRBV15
CATSRDRGKMAPLHF
TGTGCCACCAGCAGAGATCGGGGGAAGATGGCACCCCTCCACTTT
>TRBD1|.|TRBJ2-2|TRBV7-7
CASSSTGADTGELFF
TGTGCTAGCAGCTCGACAGGGGCTGACACCGGGGAGCTGTTTTTT
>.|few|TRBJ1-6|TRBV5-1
CASRPIGADSPLHF
TGCGCCAGCAGGCCCATAGGGGCGGATTCACCCCTCCACTTT
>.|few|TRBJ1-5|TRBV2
CASRWRGEYSNQPQHF
TGTGCCAGCAGATGGAGGGGCGAGTATAGCAATCAGCCCCAGCATTTT
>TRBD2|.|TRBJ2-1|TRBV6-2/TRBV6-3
CASSPNLLAGAYNEQFF
TGTGCCAGCAGCCCTAACCTACTAGCGGGAGCCTACAATGAGCAGTTCTTC
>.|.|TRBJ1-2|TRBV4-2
CASSPQTANYGYTF
TGTGCCAGCAGCCCACAGACAGCTAACTATGGCTACACCTTC